The 28 T cell receptor beta chains presented below share a single source sample, sequenced in a study of blood T cell repertoires in COVID-19. Method: immunoSEQ multiplex PCR; TCRdb's copy keeps in-frame clones and lacks some. The table lists under 300,000 clones, approximately 84% of them singletons, with roughly 1.5% in the top ten. Sequencing input: peripheral blood. Receptors originate from a human donor with COVID-19, enrolled during active disease. The donor label of this sample is uncertain.

The chain recombines TRBV19 with TRBJ1-2; 8 bases are a match to TRBD1. V lost 6 bases and J lost 3; bases outside the gene matches: 12. CDR3 length: 16 amino acids. CDR1 LNHDA and CDR2 SQIVND come from the germline V gene (reference sequence). CDR3 in DNA: TGTGCCAGTAGGCCGTCGGGACAGGTCCTTCACTATGGCTACACCTTC. This sequence encodes CASRPSGQVLHYGYTF.

The chain is built from TRBV24-1 and TRBJ2-1; no clear D gene. This CDR3 comprises 16 residues. Per the germline V gene, CDR1 is KGHDR and CDR2 is SFDVKD. V was trimmed by 3 bases and J by 5 bases, leaving 16 bases between them. CDR3 protein: CATSDPLTLRNNEQFF. CDR3 nucleotide sequence: TGTGCCACCAGTGATCCGCTTACGTTGAGGAACAATGAGCAGTTCTTC.

This chain joins TRBV10-1 and TRBJ1-1; D possibly corresponds to TRBD1 (5 bases). Germline CDR1 WNHNN, CDR2 SYGVQD (reference sequence). The V end was cut by 2 bases, the J end by 1 base, with 8 bases between. The CDR3 spans 14 residues. The CDR3 nucleotides read TGCGCCAGCAGTGAGACCCAGGGGAACACTGAAGCTTTCTTT. It is translated as CASSETQGNTEAFF.

The genes are TRBV18 and TRBJ2-5; D remains unclear. V gave up 3 bases and J gave up 5 bases, with 10 bases separating them. The CDR3 covers 13 residues. The V gene's germline CDR1 is KGHSH and CDR2 LQKENI. CDR3 in amino acids: CASSPMRGETQYF. For the CDR3, the DNA is TGTGCCAGCTCACCGATGCGCGGTGAGACCCAGTACTTC.

The chain employs TRBV9 and TRBJ1-5; the match to TRBD1 covers 10 bases. CDR3 length: 15 amino acids. Germline CDR1 reads SGDLS; CDR2 reads YYNGEE. V dropped 0 bases and J dropped 5; count of bases not matched to a gene: 2. This chain's CDR3 is CASSVAGTGDQPQHF. The CDR3 region has the DNA TGTGCCAGCAGCGTAGCCGGGACAGGGGATCAGCCCCAGCATTTT.

The chain has TRBV15 and TRBJ1-2; maybe TRBD1 (5 bases). Germline V gene sequence: CDR1 LNHNV, CDR2 YYDKDF (reference sequence). The CDR3 sequence is 13 residues long. With 6 bases removed from V and 4 bases from J, the gap between germline ends came to 12 bases. DNA of the CDR3: TGTGCCACCAGTCCCGACAGAACCTATGGCTACACCTTC. Protein sequence: CATSPDRTYGYTF.

This chain links TRBV9 with TRBJ2-3; TRBD1 might be the D (6 bases). Trimming took 4 bases from V and 2 from J, leaving 14 bases between them. The CDR3 runs 15 residues. The germline V gene encodes CDR1 SGDLS and CDR2 YYNGEE. CDR3 coding DNA: TGTGCCAGCAGCCCCCAGGGACAACACACAGATACGCAGTATTTT. It encodes CASSPQGQHTDTQYF.

The table lists this clone with a count of one. This chain connects TRBV11-2 to TRBJ2-7; the D gene is possibly TRBD1 (6 bases). CDR1 SGHAT and CDR2 FQNNGV come from the germline V gene. The CDR3 covers 12 residues. The V end lost 5 bases, the J end lost 6 bases, and 11 bases lay between the germline ends. In DNA form, the CDR3 reads TGTGCCAGCAGCCTTCAGGGGTTCGAGCAGTACTTC. Protein sequence: CASSLQGFEQYF. The whole variable domain, filled in from reference TRBV11-2 and TRBJ2-7, reads EAGVAQSPRYKIIEKRQSVAFWCNPISGHATLYWYQQILGQGPKLLIQFQNNGVVDDSQLPKDRFSAERLKGVDSTLKIQPAKLEDSAVYLCASSLQGFEQYFGPGTRLTVT.

The chain joins TRBV5-1 to TRBJ1-5; 9 nucleotides line up with TRBD1. The germline V gene has CDR1 SGHRS and CDR2 YFSETQ. CDR3 length equals 14 residues. V was clipped by 4 bases and J by 7 bases; unmatched bases: 6. The CDR3 DNA follows: TGCGCCAGCAGCCCACAGGGGGCCGGGCAGCCCCAGCATTTT. This translates into CASSPQGAGQPQHF.

The V gene is TRBV11-2, the J gene TRBJ2-3, with D possibly TRBD2 on 7 matching bases. The CDR3 extends over 17 amino acids. Germline V gene data show CDR1 as SGHAT and CDR2 as FQNNGV. The V end lost 5 bases, the J end lost 2 bases, and 20 bases lay between the germline ends. DNA of the CDR3: TGTGCCAGCAGCCCTAGGGGGGCGGGAGTCCCCACAGATACGCAGTATTTT. Protein sequence: CASSPRGAGVPTDTQYF.

The chain joins TRBV9 to TRBJ1-3; weak D call: TRBD1 (6 bases). This CDR3 comprises 16 residues. V lost 2 bases to trimming and J lost 0 bases, with 12 bases between them. Germline loops: CDR1 SGDLS, CDR2 YYNGEE. CDR3 DNA: TGTGCCAGCAGCGTCGGGACACCCGACTCTGGAAACACCATATATTTT. It is translated as CASSVGTPDSGNTIYF.

The chain is built from TRBV2 and TRBJ2-5, with a weak D call TRBD1 (6 bases). The CDR3 is made up of 15 amino acids. Trimming removed 1 base from V and 2 bases from J, with 11 bases in between. Germline V gene lookup returns CDR1 SNHLY and CDR2 FYNNEI. The CDR3 protein is CASSEGLGTQETQYF. Written as DNA, the CDR3 is TGTGCCAGCAGTGAAGGTCTTGGGACACAAGAGACCCAGTACTTC.

The chain uses TRBV6-2 or TRBV6-3 and TRBJ1-2; 8 positions match TRBD1. In germline, CDR1 is MNHEY, CDR2 SVGEGT. V was clipped by 5 bases and J by 2 bases; unmatched bases: 13. This CDR3 is 17 amino acids long. CDR3 in DNA: TGTGCCAGCAGTACCGTCGTTACAGGGGGACTAAACTATGGCTACACCTTC. The encoded protein is CASSTVVTGGLNYGYTF.

The V call is TRBV6-5, the J call TRBJ2-2; 7 bases line up with TRBD2. The length of the CDR3 is 15 residues. The V segment lost 6 bases and the J segment 2 bases; nucleotides outside the gene matches: 6. Germline values: CDR1 MNHEY, CDR2 SVGAGI. CDR3 bases: TGTGCCAGCAGCCCGTGGGAGGGCAACACCGGGGAGCTGTTTTTT. Translated, it gives CASSPWEGNTGELFF.

Comment on this clone: A junction boundary mismatches the germline segment, possibly from a read error. This sequence joins TRBV28 and TRBJ1-2; maybe TRBD1 (6 bases). CDR1 is MDHEN, CDR2 SYDVKM, per germline. This CDR3 is 14 amino acids long. For the CDR3, the DNA is TGTGCCAGCAGTTTCGATTTAGTCGGGGGGCGGCTGATCTTC. Encoded protein: CASSFDLVGGRLIF.

As concerns this clone: Other DNA sequences of this sample code for an identical CDR3. This chain uses TRBV19 with TRBJ1-1; D possibly corresponds to TRBD1 (5 bases). From germline, CDR1 is LNHDA and CDR2 SQIVND (reference sequence). The CDR3 has 14 residues. Between the trimmed V and J ends, which lost 5 bases and 1 base, there was a span of 11 bases. The CDR3 protein is CASSLSGGNTEAFF. The CDR3 coding sequence is TGTGCCAGTAGTCTCTCGGGGGGGAACACTGAAGCTTTCTTT.

The chain employs TRBV5-6 and TRBJ2-1; 11 nucleotides match TRBD2. The CDR3 sequence is 15 residues long. V lost 5 bases to trimming and J lost 6 bases; unmatched junction nucleotides: 7. Looked up from germline, CDR1 is SGHDT and CDR2 is YYEEEE. CDR3 amino acids: CASRRRLAGSNEQFF. The CDR3 DNA reads as TGTGCCAGCAGGCGTCGACTAGCGGGAAGCAATGAGCAGTTCTTC.

The CDR3 DNA reads TGTGCCATCAGTCCTACAGGGATAGGTCAGCCCCAGCATTTT. As protein: CAISPTGIGQPQHF. The V and J genes are TRBV10-3 and TRBJ1-5; D might be TRBD1 (6 bases). Trimming stripped 5 bases from V and 6 bases from J, with 14 bases between. Germline V gene data show CDR1 as ENHRY and CDR2 as SYGVKD. The CDR3 loop spans 14 amino acids.

The chain recombines TRBV30 with TRBJ2-7; a weak D match, TRBD1 (5 bases). CDR1 and CDR2 from the germline V gene are GTSNPN and SVGIG (reference sequence). Trimming took 0 bases from V and 6 from J, leaving 15 bases between them. The CDR3 is 14 residues long. CDR3 sequence reads: CAWSVGREASEQYF. The CDR3 bases are TGTGCCTGGAGTGTAGGCAGGGAAGCTTCCGAGCAGTACTTC.

This chain uses TRBV30 with TRBJ1-1, with D perhaps TRBD1 (5 bases). Between the trimmed V and J ends, which lost 3 bases and 5 bases, there was a span of 13 bases. CDR3 length: 13 amino acids. Germline assignment: CDR1 GTSNPN and CDR2 SVGIG (reference sequence). The CDR3 here is CAWSPGGRTEAFF. CDR3 sequence (DNA): TGTGCCTGGAGCCCGGGGGGAAGAACTGAAGCTTTCTTT. The variable domain in full, completed from reference TRBV30 and TRBJ1-1, reads SQTIHQWPATLVQPVGSPLSLECTVEGTSNPNLYWYRQAAGRGLQLLFYSVGIGQISSEVPQNLSASRPQDRQFILSSKKLLLSDSGFYLCAWSPGGRTEAFFGQGTRLTVV.

The chain uses TRBV3-1 (or the pseudogene TRBV3-2) and TRBJ2-5, with 12 bases fitting TRBD2. Germline V lookup: CDR1 LGHDT, CDR2 YNNKEL (reference sequence). V lost 4 bases and J lost 5; bases outside the gene matches: 5. This CDR3 is 15 amino acids long. CDR3 DNA: TGTGCCAGCAGCCCCCGACTAGCGGGAGTGGAGACCCAGTACTTC. It yields the protein CASSPRLAGVETQYF.

In this sample, this clone turned up once. The J gene is TRBJ1-4, the V gene TRBV10-2, with 7 bases fitting TRBD1. CDR3 length: 14 residues. Germline V CDR1 and CDR2: WSHSY, SAAADI. The ends lost 6 bases at V and 3 bases at J; junction bases unmatched: 4. The CDR3: CASRETGSNEKLFF. DNA of the CDR3: TGCGCCAGCAGGGAGACAGGGTCTAATGAAAAACTGTTTTTT.

This clone appeared once. V usage is TRBV7-2 and J usage is TRBJ2-7; D is unresolved. V gave up 4 bases and J gave up 1 base, with 5 bases separating them. This CDR3 has 12 residues. The germline CDR1 and CDR2 sequences are SGHTA and FQGNSA. For the CDR3, the DNA is TGTGCCAGCAGCTCGACTTCCTACGAGCAGTACTTC. Translation gives CASSSTSYEQYF.

This clone came up once. The rearrangement uses TRBV7-9 and TRBJ2-3; D unresolved. Germline CDR1 reads SEHNR; CDR2 reads FQNEAQ (reference sequence). Trimming pared 5 bases from V and 0 bases from J, leaving 21 bases between. The CDR3 contains 18 residues. CDR3 coding DNA: TGTGCCAGCAGCCTAACAGCCGACCTCTTCTCTAGCACAGATACGCAGTATTTT. Its translation is CASSLTADLFSSTDTQYF.

As for this clone: One base away lies a much larger clone, so this may be a sequencing read error. The chain couples TRBV6-1 to TRBJ2-3; 7 positions agree with TRBD1. The CDR3 consists of 18 residues. Germline loops: CDR1 MNHNS, CDR2 SASEGT. V lost 4 bases, J lost 3 bases, and 16 bases stayed unmatched. CDR3 protein: CASSGESLGGAWTDTQYF. CDR3 nucleotides: TGTGCCAGCAGTGGAGAGAGTCTAGGGGGCGCTTGGACAGATACGCAGTATTTT.

The V and J genes are TRBV5-1 and TRBJ2-5, with 16 bases matching TRBD2. V lost 0 bases to trimming and J lost 9 bases; unmatched junction nucleotides: 8. In germline, CDR1 is SGHRS, CDR2 YFSETQ. The CDR3 has 17 residues. This CDR3 is CASSLAGTSGRVDPQYF. The CDR3 bases are TGCGCCAGCAGCTTGGCCGGGACTAGCGGGAGGGTAGACCCCCAGTACTTC.

The genes are TRBV7-2 and TRBJ2-5; possible D gene TRBD2, 5 bases. The CDR3 is 15 amino acids. Germline-derived CDR1 and CDR2 are SGHTA and FQGNSA. Trimming cost V 2 bases and J 1 base, with 11 bases left between them. This chain's CDR3 is CASSLNGRSQETQYF. The CDR3 nucleotides are TGTGCCAGCAGCTTAAATGGGAGATCCCAAGAGACCCAGTACTTC. Drawing the rest from reference TRBV7-2 and TRBJ2-5, the complete variable domain is GAGVSQSPSNKVTEKGKDVELRCDPISGHTALYWYRQSLGQGLEFLIYFQGNSAPDKSGLPSDRFSAERTGGSVSTLTIQRTQQEDSAVYLCASSLNGRSQETQYFGPGTRLLVL.

This clone was seen only a few times. The J gene is TRBJ2-5, the V gene TRBV19, with 7 bases lining up with TRBD2. CDR3 length equals 14 residues. Germline V gene data show CDR1 as LNHDA and CDR2 as SQIVND (reference sequence). The trim removed 2 bases at V and 5 bases at J, leaving 5 bases unmatched. The CDR3 spells CASSIRGDGETQYF. The CDR3, as DNA: TGTGCCAGTAGTATACGGGGGGACGGGGAGACCCAGTACTTC.